The 22 T cell receptor beta chains listed next were all sequenced from one sample in a study of blood T cells in healthy people across ages. Primers used in a second PCR of roughly 7 to 12 cycles were a sample-barcoded 5' primer and a J-beta primer mix. TCRdb analysed the 5' RACE reads with MiXCR anew, one entry per CDR3 protein. In the table there are approximately 770,000 distinct CDR3 sequences, nearly 60% of which are singletons. Sequencing was carried out using blood. These TCRs come from a man aged 25-45 years in good health.

The V and J genes are TRBV28 and TRBJ1-5; 8 bases are a match to TRBD1. Germline V CDR1 and CDR2: MDHEN, SYDVKM. Trimming cost V 7 bases and J 0 bases; bases outside gene matches: 17. The CDR3 runs to 19 residues. The CDR3 loop reads CASNFGEGTGDYSNQPQHF. For the CDR3, the DNA is TGTGCCAGCAACTTCGGAGAGGGGACAGGCGATTATAGCAATCAGCCCCAGCATTTT.

This clonotype came up a few times. V gene TRBV24-1 combines with J gene TRBJ2-3; D ambiguous. This CDR3 has 15 residues. Trimming shortened V by 4 bases and J by 8 bases, and 18 bases separated the two germline ends. Germline CDR1 is KGHDR and CDR2 is SFDVKD. The CDR3 coding sequence is TGTGCCACCAGTGAGCCCGGGTCAAACAAGGGTACGCAGTATTTT. Translated: CATSEPGSNKGTQYF.

CDR3 coding DNA: TGTGCCAGCAGTCCCACGGAACTCCAAGAGACCCAGTACTTC. This sequence encodes CASSPTELQETQYF. This chain connects TRBV2 to TRBJ2-5; D remains unclear. The CDR3 has 14 residues. Trimming removed 5 bases from V and 1 base from J, with 11 bases in between. CDR1 and CDR2 from the germline V gene are SNHLY and FYNNEI.

The chain links TRBV7-9 to TRBJ2-1; 8 bases map to TRBD2. The V segment lost 4 bases and the J segment 4 bases; nucleotides outside the gene matches: 6. Germline V gives CDR1 SEHNR, CDR2 FQNEAQ (reference sequence). The CDR3 totals 15 residues. CDR3 DNA: TGTGCCAGCAGCTCGAGCGGGAGCAGGTACAATGAGCAGTTCTTC. This sequence encodes CASSSSGSRYNEQFF. Filled out from reference TRBV7-9 and TRBJ2-1, the complete variable domain reads DTGVSQNPRHKITKRGQNVTFRCDPISEHNRLYWYRQTLGQGPEFLTYFQNEAQLEKSRLLSDRFSAERPKGSFSTLEIQRTEQGDSAMYLCASSSSGSRYNEQFFGPGTRLTVL.

The rearrangement uses TRBV29-1 and TRBJ1-1; D uncertain. Germline CDR1 is SQVTM and CDR2 is ANQGSEA. The CDR3 covers 12 residues. With 1 base removed from V and 5 bases from J, the gap between germline ends came to 8 bases. The CDR3 DNA is TGCAGCGTTGAAGTTAGGCGGACTGAAGCTTTCTTT. Translating gives CSVEVRRTEAFF. The full variable domain, in which reference TRBV29-1 and TRBJ1-1 provide the parts outside the CDR3, is SAVISQKPSRDICQRGTSLTIQCQVDSQVTMMFWYRQQPGQSLTLIATANQGSEATYESGFVIDKFPISRPNLTFSTLTVSNMSPEDSSIYLCSVEVRRTEAFFGQGTRLTVV.

This clonotype occurred a few times. V and J are TRBV9 and TRBJ2-3, with 11 bases aligning to TRBD2. The CDR3 contains 16 residues. Trimming removed 1 base from V and 2 bases from J; junction bases left unmatched: 3. Germline CDR1 and CDR2: SGDLS and YYNGEE. The CDR3 DNA follows: TGTGCCAGCAGCGTAACTAGCGGGGGCCACACAGATACGCAGTATTTT. Translating it yields CASSVTSGGHTDTQYF.

This clonotype occurred a few times. The rearrangement links TRBV6-5 to TRBJ2-7, with 8 bases fitting TRBD1. The CDR3 loop spans 14 amino acids. V lost 5 bases, J lost 5 bases, and 8 bases stayed unmatched. CDR1 is MNHEY, CDR2 SVGAGI, per germline. The DNA for the CDR3 is TGTGCCAGCAGTACCGGACAGGGCGTCCACGAGCAGTACTTC. Encoded protein: CASSTGQGVHEQYF.

This clonotype was counted once. The chain uses TRBV5-1 and TRBJ2-1, with 13 bases fitting TRBD2. Trimming took 5 bases from V and 0 from J; bases not matched to a gene: 11. This CDR3 is built from 19 residues. Per the germline V gene, CDR1 is SGHRS and CDR2 is YFSETQ. CDR3 region: CASRALGTSGASSYNEQFF. CDR3 nucleotide sequence: TGCGCCAGCAGAGCCCTTGGGACTAGCGGGGCCAGCTCCTACAATGAGCAGTTCTTC.

This clonotype was recorded a few times. The DNA of the CDR3 is TGTGCCAGCAGCTTAGCAGGGATCCAGCGTTGGGCCTCCTCTAACTATGGCTACACCTTC. This codes for CASSLAGIQRWASSNYGYTF. The chain has TRBV7-2 and TRBJ1-2; unclear D gene. The CDR3 has 20 residues. Trimming took off 0 bases at V and 0 bases at J, with 23 bases between the two ends. Germline lookup yields CDR1 SGHTA and CDR2 FQGNSA.

This clonotype was found a few times. The chain is built from TRBV7-2 and TRBJ2-7, with unresolved D. This CDR3 contains 13 residues. The V gene's germline CDR1 is SGHTA and CDR2 FQGNSA. V was pared by 2 bases and J by 5 bases, with 10 bases between. CDR3 nucleotides: TGTGCCAGCAGCTTAACGTTTAGGGACGAGCAGTACTTC. This codes for CASSLTFRDEQYF.

This clonotype came up once. The chain recombines TRBV20-1 with TRBJ1-2; D unresolved. This CDR3 comprises 14 residues. Germline V lookup: CDR1 DFQATT, CDR2 SNEGSKA (reference sequence). Trimming pared 0 bases from V and 8 bases from J, leaving 16 bases between. The CDR3 loop is CSARDPLGAGGYTF. CDR3 DNA: TGCAGTGCTAGAGATCCTCTGGGCGCCGGAGGCTACACCTTC.

The chain carries TRBV29-1 and TRBJ2-3; D is uncertain. CDR3 length: 14 residues. The V and J ends lost 5 bases and 4 bases respectively, with 16 bases between them. Germline-derived CDR1 and CDR2 are SQVTM and ANQGSEA. CDR3 DNA sequence: TGCAGCGTTCGACCAGCTTTTGGGGCAGATACGCAGTATTTT. It translates to CSVRPAFGADTQYF.

This sequence joins TRBV20-1 and TRBJ1-2; D uncertain. CDR1 and CDR2 from the germline V gene are DFQATT and SNEGSKA (reference sequence). This CDR3 comprises 13 residues. Trimming shortened V by 5 bases and J by 1 base, and 11 bases separated the two germline ends. CDR3 nucleotide sequence: TGCAGTGCTCCCGACGGCTATAACTATGGCTACACCTTC. Protein sequence: CSAPDGYNYGYTF.

The chain uses TRBV20-1 and TRBJ2-1, with a possible D match to TRBD2 (6 bases). The CDR3 spans 14 residues. V was shortened by 3 bases and J by 0 bases, with 9 bases between the two germline ends. The germline gives CDR1 DFQATT, CDR2 SNEGSKA (reference sequence). The DNA for the CDR3 is TGCAGTGCTAGTGGAGGGGTCTCCTACAATGAGCAGTTCTTC. Its protein is CSASGGVSYNEQFF.

The chain links TRBV20-1 to TRBJ2-7, with 10 bases lining up with TRBD2. This CDR3 has 14 residues. CDR1 DFQATT and CDR2 SNEGSKA come from the germline V gene (reference sequence). J was trimmed by 1 base and V by 6 bases; bases with no gene match: 6. DNA of the CDR3: TGCAGTGCCACGTCTAGCGGGAGATCCTACGAGCAGTACTTC. This translates into CSATSSGRSYEQYF.

This rearrangement joins TRBV28 to TRBJ2-5, with D possibly matching TRBD2 (5 bases). The germline V gene has CDR1 MDHEN and CDR2 SYDVKM. V was cut by 6 bases and J by 4 bases, with 12 bases left in between. The CDR3 spans 13 residues. The CDR3 loop reads CASSDASPETQYF. The CDR3 nucleotides read TGTGCCAGCAGCGATGCTAGCCCAGAGACCCAGTACTTC.

The chain has TRBV27 and TRBJ2-5; D gene uncertain. The CDR3 consists of 14 residues. CDR1 MNHEY and CDR2 SMNVEV come from the germline V gene (reference sequence). With 2 bases removed from V and 0 bases from J, the gap between germline ends came to 7 bases. The CDR3 DNA reads as TGTGCCAGCAGTTTACGGACCCACCAAGAGACCCAGTACTTC. It encodes CASSLRTHQETQYF.

In this sample, this clonotype turned up a few times. The V and J genes are TRBV5-1 and TRBJ2-1; D unclear. Germline assignment: CDR1 SGHRS and CDR2 YFSETQ. Trimming left V 0 bases short and J 5 bases short, with 9 bases between. The CDR3 extends over 14 amino acids. The CDR3 loop is CASSLGSTNNEQFF. The CDR3 DNA reads as TGCGCCAGCAGCTTGGGCTCCACTAACAATGAGCAGTTCTTC. The whole variable domain, filled in from reference TRBV5-1 and TRBJ2-1, reads KAGVTQTPRYLIKTRGQQVTLSCSPISGHRSVSWYQQTPGQGLQFLFEYFSETQRNKGNFPGRFSGRQFSNSRSEMNVSTLELGDSALYLCASSLGSTNNEQFFGPGTRLTVL.

The CDR3: CASSLAVGQGYGYTF. In nucleotides, the CDR3 is TGCGCCAGCAGCTTGGCCGTAGGACAGGGCTATGGCTACACCTTC. The chain employs TRBV5-1 and TRBJ1-2, with 8 bases fitting TRBD1. Germline V gene data show CDR1 as SGHRS and CDR2 as YFSETQ. V lost 0 bases, J lost 4 bases, and 5 bases stayed unmatched. The CDR3 has 15 amino acids.

On this clonotype itself: It may be a read error: a sequence one base away is much more abundant. The chain uses TRBV7-2 and TRBJ2-7, with D perhaps TRBD1 (5 bases). Germline loops: CDR1 SGHTA, CDR2 FQGNSA. The V and J ends lost 1 base and 4 bases respectively, with 8 bases between them. This CDR3 is 13 amino acids long. In DNA, the CDR3 is TGTGCCAGCAGCTTAGAGGGGTGGTACGAGCAGTACTTC. Amino acid sequence: CASSLEGWYEQYF.

The chain links TRBV4-2 to TRBJ2-1, with D possibly being TRBD2 (7 bases). The last part of the DNA fits TRBJ2-7 better; the J call may be wrong. Germline lookup yields CDR1 LGHNA and CDR2 YNFKEQ. This CDR3 is built from 15 residues. The CDR3 here is CASSPSRRGGEEQYF. CDR3 coding DNA: TGTGCCAGCAGCCCTTCCAGGAGGGGGGGTGAGGAGCAGTACTTC.

This clonotype appeared a single time. The chain recombines TRBV5-1 with TRBJ2-3, with D tentatively TRBD2 (6 bases). CDR3 length: 15 residues. Trimming shortened V by 5 bases and J by 6 bases, and 19 bases separated the two germline ends. Germline CDR1 SGHRS, CDR2 YFSETQ. Here the CDR3 reads CASSTDYPMEDTQYF. CDR3 bases: TGCGCCAGCAGTACGGACTACCCCATGGAGGATACGCAGTATTTT.